Below are 22 T cell receptor beta chains sequenced from a single sample in a study of T cells in Graves' hyperthyroidism and ophthalmopathy. Regions amplified from RNA transcripts were the TCR beta CDR3 regions. The study used the HTBI primer set for a first-round RT-PCR of the TCR CDR3. TCRdb re-called the multiplex PCR reads with MiXCR, one entry per CDR3 protein. The sample has some 490,000 distinct CDR3 sequences, roughly 15% seen once; the top ten hold over 25%. Sequenced: blood. The receptors shown here come from a woman aged 25 to 39 with Graves' ophthalmopathy.

The V call is TRBV11-2, the J call TRBJ2-1, with 10 bases aligning to TRBD2. The CDR3 runs to 15 residues. Looked up from germline, CDR1 is SGHAT and CDR2 is FQNNGV. The V segment lost 5 bases and the J segment 4 bases; nucleotides outside the gene matches: 5. CDR3 residues: CASSMRLAGYNEQFF. As DNA, the CDR3 is TGTGCCAGCAGCATGCGACTAGCGGGTTACAATGAGCAGTTCTTC.

The CDR3 coding sequence is TGTGCCAGCAGATTACAGGGGACGGGGACCGGGGAGCTGTTTTTT. This gives the protein CASRLQGTGTGELFF. The chain has TRBV6-2 or TRBV6-3 and TRBJ2-2; 7 bases line up with TRBD1. The CDR3 sequence is 15 residues long. V lost 6 bases and J lost 5; bases outside the gene matches: 9. Germline V lookup: CDR1 MNHEY, CDR2 SVGEGT.

The rearrangement links TRBV10-1 to TRBJ2-3; D may be TRBD2 (5 bases). The CDR3 is 16 residues long. Germline values: CDR1 WNHNN, CDR2 SYGVQD (reference sequence). Trimming took 6 bases from V and 0 from J, leaving 16 bases between them. CDR3 residues: CASSPDGVGSTDTQYF. The CDR3 DNA follows: TGCGCCAGCAGCCCCGACGGGGTTGGGAGCACAGATACGCAGTATTTT.

This clonotype was seen ten or more times. CDR3 amino acids: CASSLAGEDEQFF. CDR3 sequence (DNA): TGCGCCAGCAGCTTGGCGGGAGAGGATGAGCAGTTCTTC. J is TRBJ2-1 and V is TRBV5-1; the D gene is possibly TRBD2 (6 bases). Trimming left V 0 bases short and J 8 bases short, with 9 bases between. The CDR3 runs to 13 residues. Germline V lookup: CDR1 SGHRS, CDR2 YFSETQ.

The table lists this clonotype with many counts. V and J are TRBV3-1 and TRBJ2-5, with D perhaps TRBD2 (5 bases). Germline V gene lookup returns CDR1 LGHDT and CDR2 YNNKEL (reference sequence). V was shortened by 0 bases and J by 5 bases, with 16 bases between the two germline ends. This CDR3 is 16 amino acids long. The CDR3 loop is CASSQEPYTGKETQYF. CDR3 coding DNA: TGTGCCAGCAGCCAAGAGCCCTACACGGGGAAGGAGACCCAGTACTTC.

This clonotype has more than one count but fewer than ten. The V and J genes are TRBV6-1 and TRBJ2-3; a possible D gene is TRBD2 (5 bases). Germline V gene sequence: CDR1 MNHNS, CDR2 SASEGT. This CDR3 is built from 13 residues. Trimming stripped 8 bases from V and 3 bases from J, with 12 bases between. DNA of the CDR3: TGTGCCAGCTTGAGGCTAGCAACAGATACGCAGTATTTT. Translating it yields CASLRLATDTQYF.

This clonotype was picked up many times. Here the CDR3 DNA reads TGCGCCAGCAGCTTGGGGGCCTTCCCAGGCTCCTACAATGAGCAGTTCTTC. It yields the protein CASSLGAFPGSYNEQFF. The genes are TRBV5-1 and TRBJ2-1; D uncertain. The CDR3 loop spans 17 amino acids. V lost 0 bases and J 0 bases, leaving 13 bases between the germline ends. CDR1 and CDR2 from the germline V gene are SGHRS and YFSETQ.

A note on this clonotype: A much larger clone differs by one base, so this may be a read error. This chain connects TRBV20-1 to TRBJ2-2; possibly TRBD2 for D (7 bases). This CDR3 is built from 17 residues. Germline V gene data show CDR1 as DFQATT and CDR2 as SNEGSKA (reference sequence). Between the trimmed V and J ends, which lost 6 bases and 3 bases, there was a span of 23 bases. CDR3 nucleotides: TGCAGTGCGCCGGGGGGCCTCGCACAGGGCTACACCGGGGAGCTGTTTTTT. Residues: CSAPGGLAQGYTGELFF.

This clonotype was found many times. The rearrangement uses TRBV7-2 and TRBJ2-5, with D unclear. V gave up 2 bases and J gave up 4 bases, with 8 bases separating them. The CDR3 contains 13 residues. Germline V lookup: CDR1 SGHTA, CDR2 FQGNSA. In DNA, the CDR3 is TGTGCCAGCAGCTTAAGTTTCTCAGAGACCCAGTACTTC. It translates to CASSLSFSETQYF.

In this sample, this clonotype turned up many times. CDR3 loop: CASSSNRAEAFF. The CDR3 DNA is TGTGCCAGCAGCTCTAACAGGGCTGAAGCTTTCTTT. The genes are TRBV5-5 and TRBJ1-1, with D possibly matching TRBD1 (6 bases). CDR3 size: 12 residues. Germline V gene sequence: CDR1 SGHKS, CDR2 YYEKEE (reference sequence). V lost 3 bases, J lost 6 bases, and 9 bases lay in between.

The table lists this clonotype with a few counts. This chain links TRBV5-1 with TRBJ1-3, with D hard to call. The CDR3 loop spans 16 amino acids. Germline loops: CDR1 SGHRS, CDR2 YFSETQ. V lost 0 bases to trimming and J lost 2 bases, with 12 bases between them. The CDR3, as DNA: TGCGCCAGCAGCTTGGATTTAGGTTCTACTGGAAACACCATATATTTT. It translates to CASSLDLGSTGNTIYF.

This clonotype was counted ten times or more. The genes are TRBV20-1 and TRBJ2-1, with 12 bases lining up with TRBD2. The CDR3 runs 16 residues. V was clipped by 5 bases and J by 0 bases; unmatched bases: 5. Germline lookup yields CDR1 DFQATT and CDR2 SNEGSKA (reference sequence). Here the CDR3 DNA reads TGCAGTGCTCAAACTAGCGGGAGGAGCTCCTACAATGAGCAGTTCTTC. It is translated as CSAQTSGRSSYNEQFF.

The chain has TRBV6-1 and TRBJ2-5, with 8 bases lining up with TRBD2. Germline lookup yields CDR1 MNHNS and CDR2 SASEGT. Trimming at V came to 4 bases and at J to 14 bases, leaving 12 bases not matched to a gene. The CDR3 consists of 13 residues. CDR3 in amino acids: CASSGDTGGSFYF. The CDR3 region has the DNA TGTGCCAGCAGTGGGGACACGGGGGGGAGTTTTTACTTC.

This clonotype was picked up many times. The junction departs from germline at one end; a sequencing error may be responsible. The V and J genes are TRBV10-1 and TRBJ2-2, with a tentative D call TRBD2 (5 bases). The CDR3 has 14 amino acids. Germline V lookup: CDR1 WNHNN, CDR2 SYGVQD (reference sequence). Here the CDR3 DNA reads TGCGCCAGCAGTGATCTCCCTGAGGCCGGGGAGTTGTTTTTT. Residues: CASSDLPEAGELFF.

V is TRBV19 and J is TRBJ1-2; the D is unclear. V lost 5 bases and J 5 bases, leaving 9 bases between the germline ends. Germline assignment: CDR1 LNHDA and CDR2 SQIVND (reference sequence). CDR3 length: 12 residues. DNA of the CDR3: TGTGCCAGTAGTGACTGGGAATATGGCTACACCTTC. Encoded protein: CASSDWEYGYTF. The entire variable domain, with the rest obtained from reference TRBV19 and TRBJ1-2, is as follows: DGGITQSPKYLFRKEGQNVTLSCEQNLNHDAMYWYRQDPGQGLRLIYYSQIVNDFQKGDIAEGYSVSREKKESFPLTVTSAQKNPTAFYLCASSDWEYGYTFGSGTRLTVV.

This clonotype was counted between two and nine times. In nucleotides, the CDR3 is TGTGCCAGCAGCTCCGGTGGGGTAGGATGGGAGACCCAGTACTTC. Its protein product is CASSSGGVGWETQYF. This chain connects TRBV7-3 to TRBJ2-5, with D unclear. Germline V gives CDR1 SGHTA, CDR2 FQGTGA. The CDR3 loop spans 15 amino acids. Between the trimmed V and J ends, which lost 4 bases and 5 bases, there was a span of 17 bases.

The V and J genes are TRBV7-2 and TRBJ2-6; no clear D. Trimming cost V 2 bases and J 0 bases, with 11 bases left between them. This CDR3 region has 17 residues. In germline, CDR1 is SGHTA, CDR2 FQGNSA. The DNA for the CDR3 is TGTGCCAGCAGCTTAATGTTTAGGCGCTCTGGGGCCAACGTCCTGACTTTC. Translating it yields CASSLMFRRSGANVLTF.

This clonotype was counted ten times or more. This rearrangement joins TRBV7-9 to TRBJ2-7; 8 nucleotides line up with TRBD1. The CDR3 has 13 residues. CDR1 and CDR2 from the germline V gene are SEHNR and FQNEAQ (reference sequence). The junction had 2 bases not matched to a gene; V was cut back by 5 bases and J by 2 bases. CDR3 amino acids: CASSHRGAYEQYF. The CDR3 nucleotides are TGTGCCAGCAGCCACAGGGGGGCCTACGAGCAGTACTTC.

The chain recombines TRBV30 with TRBJ2-1, with 9 bases aligning to TRBD2. CDR1 and CDR2 from the germline V gene are GTSNPN and SVGIG (reference sequence). The J segment lost 7 bases and the V segment lost 4 bases, leaving 8 bases of the junction unmatched. The CDR3 extends over 14 amino acids. The CDR3 loop is CAWNQRAGGNEQFF. DNA of the CDR3: TGTGCCTGGAATCAACGAGCGGGAGGTAATGAGCAGTTCTTC.

The chain couples TRBV4-1 to TRBJ2-2, with D unresolved. The CDR3 is made up of 14 amino acids. Germline lookup yields CDR1 MGHRA and CDR2 YSYEKL. The V end was cut by 2 bases, the J end by 6 bases, with 10 bases between. Here the CDR3 reads CASSQPAASGELFF. The CDR3 nucleotides are TGCGCCAGCAGCCAACCCGCCGCCTCCGGGGAGCTGTTTTTT.

The chain carries TRBV7-9 and TRBJ2-2; TRBD2 matches 8 bases. J was trimmed by 1 base and V by 5 bases; bases with no gene match: 3. Germline V gene sequence: CDR1 SEHNR, CDR2 FQNEAQ (reference sequence). This CDR3 contains 15 residues. CDR3 in DNA: TGTGCCAGCAGCGGCGGGAGGATGAACACCGGGGAGCTGTTTTTT. It specifies CASSGGRMNTGELFF.

J is TRBJ2-1 and V is TRBV24-1; TRBD1 agrees at 9 bases. Germline values: CDR1 KGHDR, CDR2 SFDVKD. This CDR3 has 13 amino acids. After removal of 8 bases from V and 9 bases from J, the junction contained 7 bases not matched to a gene. The CDR3 DNA is TGTGCCACCACTCAAGCGGGACAGGGTGAGCAGTTCTTC. This codes for CATTQAGQGEQFF.